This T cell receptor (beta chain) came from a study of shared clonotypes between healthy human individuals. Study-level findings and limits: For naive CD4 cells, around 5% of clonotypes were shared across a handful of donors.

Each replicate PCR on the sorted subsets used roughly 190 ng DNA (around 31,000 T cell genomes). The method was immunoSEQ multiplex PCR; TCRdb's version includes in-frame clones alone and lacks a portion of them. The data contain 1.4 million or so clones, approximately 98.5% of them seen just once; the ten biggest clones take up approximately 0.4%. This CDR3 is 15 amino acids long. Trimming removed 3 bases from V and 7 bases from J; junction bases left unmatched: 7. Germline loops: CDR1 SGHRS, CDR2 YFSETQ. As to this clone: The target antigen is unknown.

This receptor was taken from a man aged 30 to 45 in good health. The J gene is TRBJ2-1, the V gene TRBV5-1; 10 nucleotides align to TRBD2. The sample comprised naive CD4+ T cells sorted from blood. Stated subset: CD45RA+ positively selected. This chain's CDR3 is CASSYLAGVGNEQFF. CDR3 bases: TGCGCCAGCAGCTATCTAGCGGGAGTAGGGAATGAGCAGTTCTTC.